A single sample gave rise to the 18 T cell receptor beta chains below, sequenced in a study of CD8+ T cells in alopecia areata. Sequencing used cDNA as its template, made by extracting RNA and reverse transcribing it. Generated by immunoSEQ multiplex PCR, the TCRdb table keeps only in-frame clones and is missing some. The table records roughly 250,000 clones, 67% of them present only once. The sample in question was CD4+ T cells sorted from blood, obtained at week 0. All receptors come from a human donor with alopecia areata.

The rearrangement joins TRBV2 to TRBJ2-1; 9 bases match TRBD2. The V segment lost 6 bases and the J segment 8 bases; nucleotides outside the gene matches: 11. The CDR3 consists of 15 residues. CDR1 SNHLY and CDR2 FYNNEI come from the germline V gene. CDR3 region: CASSRGSGGKYEQFF. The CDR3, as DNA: TGTGCCAGCAGCCGTGGGAGCGGGGGGAAGTATGAGCAGTTCTTC.

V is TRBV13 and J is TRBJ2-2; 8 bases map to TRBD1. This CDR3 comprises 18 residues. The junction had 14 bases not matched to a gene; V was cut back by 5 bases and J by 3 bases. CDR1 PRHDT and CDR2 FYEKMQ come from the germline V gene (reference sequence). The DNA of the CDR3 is TGTGCCAGCAGCCCCTCCCGGGACAGGCCCCTTTACACCGGGGAGCTGTTTTTT. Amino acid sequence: CASSPSRDRPLYTGELFF. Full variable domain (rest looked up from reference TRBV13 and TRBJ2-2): AAGVIQSPRHLIKEKRETATLKCYPIPRHDTVYWYQQGPGQDPQFLISFYEKMQSDKGSIPDRFSAQQFSDYHSELNMSSLELGDSALYFCASSPSRDRPLYTGELFFGEGSRLTVL.

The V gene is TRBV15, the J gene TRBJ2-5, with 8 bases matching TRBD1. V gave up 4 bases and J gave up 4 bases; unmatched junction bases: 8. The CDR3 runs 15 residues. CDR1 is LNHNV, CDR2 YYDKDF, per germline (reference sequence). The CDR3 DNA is TGTGCCACCAGCACAGGACAGGGTCGGGGAGAGACCCAGTACTTC. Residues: CATSTGQGRGETQYF.

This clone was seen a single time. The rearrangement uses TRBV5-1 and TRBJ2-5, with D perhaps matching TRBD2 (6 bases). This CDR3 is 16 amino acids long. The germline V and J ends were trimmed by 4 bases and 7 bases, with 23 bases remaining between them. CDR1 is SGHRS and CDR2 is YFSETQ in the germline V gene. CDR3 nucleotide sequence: TGCGCCAGCAGCCCCGGCGGGGCGGGGAGCAGTGGGACCCAGTACTTC. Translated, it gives CASSPGGAGSSGTQYF. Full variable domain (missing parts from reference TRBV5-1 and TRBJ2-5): KAGVTQTPRYLIKTRGQQVTLSCSPISGHRSVSWYQQTPGQGLQFLFEYFSETQRNKGNFPGRFSGRQFSNSRSEMNVSTLELGDSALYLCASSPGGAGSSGTQYFGPGTRLLVL.

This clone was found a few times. In nucleotides, the CDR3 is TGCAGCGTTGAACTTCAGGGGCCTGGTCAGCCCCAGCATTTT. It specifies CSVELQGPGQPQHF. The chain couples TRBV29-1 to TRBJ1-5; D may be TRBD1 (6 bases). Trimming took off 2 bases at V and 6 bases at J, with 14 bases between the two ends. CDR1 and CDR2 (germline): SQVTM, ANQGSEA. The CDR3 loop spans 14 amino acids.

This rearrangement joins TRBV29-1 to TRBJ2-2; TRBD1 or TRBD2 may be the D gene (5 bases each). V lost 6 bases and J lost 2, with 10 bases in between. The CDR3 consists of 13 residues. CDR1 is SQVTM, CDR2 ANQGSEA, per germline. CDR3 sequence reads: CSVRDRNTGELFF. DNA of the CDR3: TGCAGCGTCCGGGACCGCAACACCGGGGAGCTGTTTTTT.

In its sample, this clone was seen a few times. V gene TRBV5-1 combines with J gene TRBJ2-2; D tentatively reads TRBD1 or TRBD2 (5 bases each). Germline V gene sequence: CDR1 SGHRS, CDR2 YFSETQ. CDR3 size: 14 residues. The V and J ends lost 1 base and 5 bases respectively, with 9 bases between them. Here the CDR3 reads CASSLKGSTGELFF. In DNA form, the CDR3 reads TGCGCCAGCAGCTTGAAGGGGAGTACCGGGGAGCTGTTTTTT.

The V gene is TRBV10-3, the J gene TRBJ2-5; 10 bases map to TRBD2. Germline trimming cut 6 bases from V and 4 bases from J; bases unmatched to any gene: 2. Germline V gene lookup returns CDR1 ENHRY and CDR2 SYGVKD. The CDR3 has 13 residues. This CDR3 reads CAIRGLARETQYF. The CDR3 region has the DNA TGTGCCATCAGGGGACTAGCGCGAGAGACCCAGTACTTC.

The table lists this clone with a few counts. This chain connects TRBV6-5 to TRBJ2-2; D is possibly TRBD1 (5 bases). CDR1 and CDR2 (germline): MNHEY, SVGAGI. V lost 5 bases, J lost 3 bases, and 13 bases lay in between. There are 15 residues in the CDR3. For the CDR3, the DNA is TGTGCCAGCAGTCCCCCTGACAGTTACACCGGGGAGCTGTTTTTT. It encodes CASSPPDSYTGELFF.

The CDR3 spells CASSLSGTVENGYTF. DNA for the CDR3: TGTGCCAGCAGCTTATCCGGGACAGTCGAGAATGGCTACACCTTC. The J gene is TRBJ1-2, the V gene TRBV7-2; 7 bases are a match to TRBD1. CDR1 and CDR2 (germline): SGHTA, FQGNSA. The CDR3 length is 15 residues. The V and J ends lost 2 bases and 6 bases, in that order; junction bases with no gene match: 9.

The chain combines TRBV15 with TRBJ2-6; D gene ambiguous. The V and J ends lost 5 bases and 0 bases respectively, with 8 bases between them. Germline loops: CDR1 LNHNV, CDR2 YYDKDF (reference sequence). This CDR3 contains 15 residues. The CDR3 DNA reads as TGTGCCACCAGCTTTTGGGGCTCTGGGGCCAACGTCCTGACTTTC. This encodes CATSFWGSGANVLTF. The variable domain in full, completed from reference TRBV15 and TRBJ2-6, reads DAMVIQNPRYQVTQFGKPVTLSCSQTLNHNVMYWYQQKSSQAPKLLFHYYDKDFNNEADTPDNFQSRRPNTSFCFLDIRSPGLGDTAMYLCATSFWGSGANVLTFGAGSRLTVL.

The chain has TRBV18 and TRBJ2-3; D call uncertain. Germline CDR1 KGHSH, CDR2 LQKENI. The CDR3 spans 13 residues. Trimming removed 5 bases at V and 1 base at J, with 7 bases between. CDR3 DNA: TGTGCCAGCTCATCATCGCGCACAGATACGCAGTATTTT. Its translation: CASSSSRTDTQYF.

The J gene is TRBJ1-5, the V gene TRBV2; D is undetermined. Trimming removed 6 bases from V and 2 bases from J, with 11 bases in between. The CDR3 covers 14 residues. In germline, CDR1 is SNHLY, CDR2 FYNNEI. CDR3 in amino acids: CASSAKARNQPQHF. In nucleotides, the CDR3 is TGTGCCAGCAGCGCCAAGGCTCGCAATCAGCCCCAGCATTTT.

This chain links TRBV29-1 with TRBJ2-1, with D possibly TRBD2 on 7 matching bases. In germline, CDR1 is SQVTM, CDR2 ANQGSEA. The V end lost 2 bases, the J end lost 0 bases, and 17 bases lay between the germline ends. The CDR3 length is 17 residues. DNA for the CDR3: TGCAGCGTTGAATTGGCGGGGGCGCGGAGCTCCTACAATGAGCAGTTCTTC. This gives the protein CSVELAGARSSYNEQFF.

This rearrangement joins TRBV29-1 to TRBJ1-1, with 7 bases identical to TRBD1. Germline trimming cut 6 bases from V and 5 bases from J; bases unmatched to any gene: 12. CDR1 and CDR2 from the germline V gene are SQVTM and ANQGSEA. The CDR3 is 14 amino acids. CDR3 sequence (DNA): TGCAGCGTACATCCTCGACAGGGAGGGACTGAAGCTTTCTTT. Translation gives CSVHPRQGGTEAFF. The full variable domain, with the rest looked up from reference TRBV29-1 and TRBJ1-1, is SAVISQKPSRDICQRGTSLTIQCQVDSQVTMMFWYRQQPGQSLTLIATANQGSEATYESGFVIDKFPISRPNLTFSTLTVSNMSPEDSSIYLCSVHPRQGGTEAFFGQGTRLTVV.

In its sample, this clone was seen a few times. The CDR3 bases are TGCAGCGTTGCCAGGGCGGGTGCAGATACGCAGTATTTT. Translation: CSVARAGADTQYF. The chain combines TRBV29-1 with TRBJ2-3; D possibly matches TRBD1 or TRBD2 (5 bases each). V was pared by 4 bases and J by 4 bases, with 12 bases between. Germline values: CDR1 SQVTM, CDR2 ANQGSEA. The CDR3 has 13 residues.

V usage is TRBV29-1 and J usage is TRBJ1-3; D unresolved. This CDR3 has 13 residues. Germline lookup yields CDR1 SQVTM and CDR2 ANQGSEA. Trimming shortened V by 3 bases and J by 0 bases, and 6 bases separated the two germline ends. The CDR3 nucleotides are TGCAGCGTTGACACTCCCTCTGGAAACACCATATATTTT. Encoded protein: CSVDTPSGNTIYF.

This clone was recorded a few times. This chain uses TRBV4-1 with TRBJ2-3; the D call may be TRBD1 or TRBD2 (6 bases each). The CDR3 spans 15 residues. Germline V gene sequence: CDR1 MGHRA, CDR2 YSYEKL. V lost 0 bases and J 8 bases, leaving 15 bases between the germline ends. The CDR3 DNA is TGCGCCAGCAGCCAAGAAAGGGGGGCATGGGTTACGCAGTATTTT. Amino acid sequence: CASSQERGAWVTQYF.